Presented here are 9 T cell receptor beta chains from one specimen sequenced in a study of early stage breast cancer tumors. Only in-frame clones appear in the TCRdb table, and some are missing; sequencing was by immunoSEQ multiplex PCR. The sample has about 51,000 clones; around 78% are singletons. The source material was blood. Receptors originate from a person aged 35-49 years with breast cancer.

V gene TRBV11-2 combines with J gene TRBJ2-1; 11 bases are shared with TRBD2. CDR3 size: 18 residues. V trimming: 1 base; J trimming: 9 bases; junction bases outside the gene matches: 14. Germline loops: CDR1 SGHAT, CDR2 FQNNGV. CDR3 sequence: CASSLAPRVAGGQGEQFF. For the CDR3, the DNA is TGTGCCAGCAGCTTAGCCCCCCGGGTAGCGGGAGGGCAGGGTGAGCAGTTCTTC. Full variable domain (missing parts from reference TRBV11-2 and TRBJ2-1): EAGVAQSPRYKIIEKRQSVAFWCNPISGHATLYWYQQILGQGPKLLIQFQNNGVVDDSQLPKDRFSAERLKGVDSTLKIQPAKLEDSAVYLCASSLAPRVAGGQGEQFFGPGTRLTVL.

The rearrangement links TRBV6-5 to TRBJ1-3; unclear D gene. This CDR3 contains 14 residues. V lost 8 bases and J 4 bases, leaving 15 bases between the germline ends. Germline CDR1 MNHEY, CDR2 SVGAGI. The CDR3 protein is CASSARAPGNTIYF. CDR3 sequence (DNA): TGTGCCAGCTCAGCGAGGGCGCCGGGAAACACCATATATTTT.

This chain joins TRBV11-3 and TRBJ1-3, with TRBD1 identical over 10 bases. Germline assignment: CDR1 SGHNT and CDR2 YENEEA. The trim removed 5 bases at V and 2 bases at J, leaving 6 bases unmatched. CDR3 length: 16 residues. CDR3 amino acids: CASSNTGTGAGNTIYF. CDR3 in DNA: TGTGCCAGCAGCAACACCGGGACAGGGGCTGGAAACACCATATATTTT.

This clone showed up just once. The V call is TRBV6-6, the J call TRBJ1-2, with a tentative D call TRBD1 (5 bases). V shed 5 bases and J shed 4 bases, with 20 bases lying between them. Looked up from germline, CDR1 is MNHNY and CDR2 is SVGAGI (reference sequence). The CDR3 spans 16 residues. CDR3 sequence (DNA): TGTGCCAGCAGTCAAAACCAGGGTTCACGATTCTATGGCTACACCTTC. Its translation: CASSQNQGSRFYGYTF.

This chain connects TRBV28 to TRBJ2-3; D is perhaps TRBD1 (5 bases). The CDR3 is made up of 17 amino acids. Germline CDR1 reads MDHEN; CDR2 reads SYDVKM. The V and J ends lost 6 bases and 1 base respectively, with 20 bases between them. The CDR3 protein is CASSGRVPSKGTDTQYF. Here the CDR3 DNA reads TGTGCCAGCAGCGGCAGGGTTCCATCGAAGGGCACAGATACGCAGTATTTT.

This chain connects TRBV6-5 to TRBJ2-1; 10 bases are a match to TRBD1. V lost 8 bases to trimming and J lost 8 bases; unmatched junction nucleotides: 9. CDR3 length: 14 amino acids. Germline CDR1 MNHEY, CDR2 SVGAGI. CDR3 sequence reads: CASSGQGGRDEQFF. As DNA, the CDR3 is TGTGCCAGCTCAGGACAGGGGGGAAGGGATGAGCAGTTCTTC.

This rearrangement joins TRBV13 to TRBJ2-1, with D uncertain. V was pared by 2 bases and J by 3 bases, with 5 bases between. The CDR3 is 13 residues long. Germline assignment: CDR1 PRHDT and CDR2 FYEKMQ (reference sequence). The CDR3 region is CASSLRSYNEQFF. The CDR3 nucleotides are TGTGCCAGCAGCTTACGGAGCTACAATGAGCAGTTCTTC. The entire variable domain, with the rest obtained from reference TRBV13 and TRBJ2-1, is as follows: AAGVIQSPRHLIKEKRETATLKCYPIPRHDTVYWYQQGPGQDPQFLISFYEKMQSDKGSIPDRFSAQQFSDYHSELNMSSLELGDSALYFCASSLRSYNEQFFGPGTRLTVL.

DNA for the CDR3: TGTGCCAGCAGCTTCGGGGGCGGGACAACAGATACGCAGTATTTT. It specifies CASSFGGGTTDTQYF. This rearrangement joins TRBV5-4 to TRBJ2-3; D assignment may be TRBD1 or TRBD2 (6 bases each). CDR3 length: 15 amino acids. The germline gives CDR1 SGHNT, CDR2 YYREEE (reference sequence). Trimming cost V 2 bases and J 3 bases, with 13 bases left between them.

This clone was counted only a few times. The CDR3 region has the DNA TGTGCCTGGAGCCCCGGACAGGTCAGGCAGCCCCAGCATTTT. It yields the protein CAWSPGQVRQPQHF. This chain connects TRBV30 to TRBJ1-5, with 7 nucleotides matching TRBD1. Germline CDR1 reads GTSNPN; CDR2 reads SVGIG (reference sequence). The CDR3 length is 14 residues. With 3 bases clipped from V and 7 bases from J, the junction kept 9 bases outside the gene matches.